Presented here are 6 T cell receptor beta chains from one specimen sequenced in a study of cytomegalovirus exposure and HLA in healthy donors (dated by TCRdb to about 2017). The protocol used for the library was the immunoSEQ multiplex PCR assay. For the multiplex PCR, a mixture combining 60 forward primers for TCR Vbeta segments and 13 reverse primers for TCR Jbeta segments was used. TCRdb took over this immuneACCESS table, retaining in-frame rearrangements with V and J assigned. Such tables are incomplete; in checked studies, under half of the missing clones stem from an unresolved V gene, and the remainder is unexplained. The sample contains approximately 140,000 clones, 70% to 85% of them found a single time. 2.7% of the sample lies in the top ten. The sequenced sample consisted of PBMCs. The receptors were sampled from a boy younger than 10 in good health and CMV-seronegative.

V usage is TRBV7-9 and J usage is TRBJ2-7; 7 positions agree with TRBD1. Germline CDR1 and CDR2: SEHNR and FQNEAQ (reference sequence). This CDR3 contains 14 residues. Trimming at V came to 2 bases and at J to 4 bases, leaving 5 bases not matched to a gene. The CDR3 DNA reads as TGTGCCAGCAGCTTACCCGGGACAGTTTACGAGCAGTACTTC. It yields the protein CASSLPGTVYEQYF.

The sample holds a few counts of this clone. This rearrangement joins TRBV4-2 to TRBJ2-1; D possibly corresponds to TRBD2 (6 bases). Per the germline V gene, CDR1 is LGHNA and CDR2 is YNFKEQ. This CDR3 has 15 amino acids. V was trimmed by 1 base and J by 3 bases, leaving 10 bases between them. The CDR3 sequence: CASSQVPSDYNEQFF. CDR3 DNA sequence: TGTGCCAGCAGCCAAGTGCCTAGCGACTACAATGAGCAGTTCTTC.

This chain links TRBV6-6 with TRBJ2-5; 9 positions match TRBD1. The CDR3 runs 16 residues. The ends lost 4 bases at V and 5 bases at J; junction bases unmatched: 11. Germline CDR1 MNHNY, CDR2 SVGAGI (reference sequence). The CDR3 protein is CASSSNRGPTVETQYF. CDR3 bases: TGTGCCAGCAGTTCAAACAGGGGGCCCACCGTTGAGACCCAGTACTTC.

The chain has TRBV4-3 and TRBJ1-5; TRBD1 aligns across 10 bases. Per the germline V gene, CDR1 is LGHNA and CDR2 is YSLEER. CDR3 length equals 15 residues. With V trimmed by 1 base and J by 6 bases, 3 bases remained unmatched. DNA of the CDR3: TGCGCCAGCAGCCAAGGACAGGGGGCGTTTCAGCCCCAGCATTTT. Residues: CASSQGQGAFQPQHF.

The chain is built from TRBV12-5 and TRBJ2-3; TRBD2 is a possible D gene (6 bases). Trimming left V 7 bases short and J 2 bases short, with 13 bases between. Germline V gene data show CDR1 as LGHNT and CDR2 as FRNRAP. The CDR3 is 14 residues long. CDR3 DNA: TGTGCTAGTGCCCTGGGGCGGGACACAGATACGCAGTATTTT. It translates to CASALGRDTDTQYF.

This CDR3 reads CASRKGQGVDTQYF. CDR3 in DNA: TGCGCCAGCAGGAAGGGACAGGGGGTGGATACGCAGTATTTT. The J gene is TRBJ2-3, the V gene TRBV5-1, with 11 bases identical to TRBD1. The CDR3 covers 14 residues. Germline CDR1 is SGHRS and CDR2 is YFSETQ. After removal of 5 bases from V and 6 bases from J, the junction contained 5 bases not matched to a gene.